This TCR beta chain comes out of a study of cytomegalovirus exposure and HLA in healthy donors. The PCR had 60 Vbeta and 13 Jbeta primers. Authors' analysis steps: Approximately 73 million unique TCR beta chains, roughly 11 million shared, were counted in a later analysis. Data came from immunoSEQ multiplex PCR; TCRdb stores just in-frame clones and leaves some out. V and J calls and clone size are copied from that table; D and trimming were computed from the DNA. The sample consists of around 87,000 clones, more than 65% of them appearing once. General study results and limits: There were three CMV-associated chains whose specificity for CMV antigens was confirmed in vitro. Most observed TCR sequences were rare, whereas some public TCRs were detected in many donors. The sole available immune exposure information was CMV serostatus.

As to this clone: Its antigen is unidentified.

This clonotype was sampled from a girl aged 2-10 years in good health and CMV-seropositive. The sequenced material came from PBMCs.

CDR3 loop: CAWREGQPFTGELFF. As DNA, the CDR3 is TGTGCCTGGAGAGAGGGACAGCCCTTCACCGGGGAGCTGTTTTTT. The rearrangement uses TRBV30 and TRBJ2-2, with 7 bases matching TRBD1. J lost 4 bases, V lost 3 bases, and 8 bases had no gene match. The V gene's germline CDR1 is GTSNPN and CDR2 SVGIG (reference sequence). The CDR3 loop spans 15 amino acids. Full variable domain (rest looked up from reference TRBV30 and TRBJ2-2): SQTIHQWPATLVQPVGSPLSLECTVEGTSNPNLYWYRQAAGRGLQLLFYSVGIGQISSEVPQNLSASRPQDRQFILSSKKLLLSDSGFYLCAWREGQPFTGELFFGEGSRLTVL.